This T cell receptor (beta chain) was sequenced in a study of CD8 T cells in ankylosing spondylitis. General observations from the study: Disease-linked clones reportedly concentrated significantly in matched ankylosing spondylitis synovial fluid. Clones linked to the disease showed a CD8+ phenotype. They occurred at relatively low frequencies in peripheral blood.

Quantitative 5'-RACE with molecular barcodes generated TCR beta libraries. TCRdb reprocessed the 5' RACE reads via MiXCR and lists one record per CDR3 protein. Of some 290,000 distinct CDR3 sequences in the sample, 20% were seen once. About this clonotype: Its antigen remains unknown.

This TCR was sampled from a male donor with ankylosing spondylitis or in good health (not recorded which). Sequenced material: blood, either unsorted or a sorted T cell fraction (not recorded which).

CDR3 sequence: CASSSTSGRGTGELFF. The CDR3 region has the DNA TGTGCCAGCAGCAGCACTAGCGGGAGAGGGACCGGGGAGCTGTTTTTT. The chain recombines TRBV2 with TRBJ2-2, with 11 bases identical to TRBD2. Germline V gene lookup returns CDR1 SNHLY and CDR2 FYNNEI. This CDR3 has 16 amino acids. Losses at the gene ends were 6 bases for V and 5 bases for J; bases not matched to a gene: 8. The full variable domain, with the rest looked up from reference TRBV2 and TRBJ2-2, is EPEVTQTPSHQVTQMGQEVILRCVPISNHLYFYWYRQILGQKVEFLVSFYNNEISEKSEIFDDQFSVERPDGSNFTLKIRSTKLEDSAMYFCASSSTSGRGTGELFFGEGSRLTVL.